This T cell receptor beta chain is from a study of regulatory T cells in long-lasting Graves disease. The time point: newly diagnosed GD, antithyroid drugs for less than 3 months. Following extraction of RNA from PBMCs, that RNA was used to make the TCR library. This CDR3 comprises 13 residues. Germline values: CDR1 GTSNPN, CDR2 SVGIG (reference sequence). The ends were cut back, 0 bases at V and 6 bases at J, with 11 bases in the middle. Investigators prepared the TCR beta libraries by applying iRepertoire HTBI primers and Arm-PCR of CDR3 regions. TCRdb redid the calling of the multiplex PCR reads with MiXCR, one entry per CDR3 protein. Among 300,000 to 400,000 distinct CDR3 sequences listed, roughly a sixth were seen once.

The specimen comprised peripheral blood mononuclear cells (PBMCs), sampled at new diagnosis, from a patient treated with antithyroid drugs. The receptor comes from a female donor with Graves disease. The chain links TRBV30 to TRBJ1-1, with D tentatively TRBD1 (5 bases). For the CDR3, the DNA is TGTGCCTGGAGTGTACGTCAGGGCGCTGAAGCTTTCTTT. The encoded protein is CAWSVRQGAEAFF.